This T cell receptor beta chain was found in a study of CD4 T cells in relation to SARS-CoV-2 and coronaviruses. Produced via immunoSEQ multiplex PCR; TCRdb's table is partial and in-frame only. The data show more than 20,000 clones, around 80% seen once. About this clone: Its antigen is undetermined.

Before the COVID-19 pandemic, during about 2010-2018, CD4+ T cells were taken from unexposed donors. The cells were cultured for approximately ten days before CD4+ T cells were isolated. V was clipped by 2 bases and J by 7 bases, with 9 bases between them. Germline assignment: CDR1 MNHEY and CDR2 SVGEGT. This CDR3 spans 14 amino acids. Study-wide findings and caveats: This crossreactivity analysis covered spike protein alone, no other viral proteins.

The sequencing sample was made of CD4+ T cells from PBMCs, cultured in vitro. The chain has TRBV6-2 or TRBV6-3 and TRBJ1-6; D unresolved. The sequence was obtained from a human donor in good health. The CDR3 bases are TGTGCCAGCAGTTACACCGAGGGCAATTCACCCCTCCACTTT. Encoded protein: CASSYTEGNSPLHF.